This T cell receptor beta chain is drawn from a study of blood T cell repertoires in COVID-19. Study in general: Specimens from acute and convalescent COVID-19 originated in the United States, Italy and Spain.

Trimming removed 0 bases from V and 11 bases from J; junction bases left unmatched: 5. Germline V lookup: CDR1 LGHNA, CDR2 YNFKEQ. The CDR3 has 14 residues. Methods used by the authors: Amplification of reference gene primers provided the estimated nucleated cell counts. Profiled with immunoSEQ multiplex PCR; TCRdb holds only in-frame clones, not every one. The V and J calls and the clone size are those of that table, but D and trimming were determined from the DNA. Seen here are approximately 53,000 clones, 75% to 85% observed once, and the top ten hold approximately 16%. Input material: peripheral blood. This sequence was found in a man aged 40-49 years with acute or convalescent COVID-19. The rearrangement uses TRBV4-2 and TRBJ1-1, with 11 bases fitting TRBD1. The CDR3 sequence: CASSQDGQGAAAFF. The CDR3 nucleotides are TGTGCCAGCAGCCAAGACGGACAGGGGGCGGCCGCTTTCTTT.